The 29 T cell receptor beta chains presented below share a single source sample, sequenced in a study of blood T cell repertoires in COVID-19. Method: immunoSEQ multiplex PCR; TCRdb's copy keeps in-frame clones and lacks some. The sample yields 150,000 to 200,000 clones, about 80% seen once. The sample comprised peripheral blood. The receptor set was obtained from a woman between 65 and 79 years old with acute or convalescent COVID-19.

The chain recombines TRBV27 with TRBJ2-7; the match to TRBD1 covers 11 bases. Losses at the gene ends were 3 bases for V and 6 bases for J; bases not matched to a gene: 4. Germline lookup yields CDR1 MNHEY and CDR2 SMNVEV (reference sequence). CDR3 length: 14 amino acids. The CDR3 nucleotides read TGTGCCAGCAGTTTTGGACAGGGGGCTCTCGAGCAGTACTTC. It encodes CASSFGQGALEQYF.

The chain couples TRBV6-5 to TRBJ2-5; a possible D gene is TRBD2 (6 bases). The CDR3 spans 14 residues. Germline CDR1 reads MNHEY; CDR2 reads SVGAGI. Trimming left V 5 bases short and J 3 bases short, with 13 bases between. The CDR3 region has the DNA TGTGCCAGCAGTCGCCGGGACTTCGAAGAGACCCAGTACTTC. Its translation: CASSRRDFEETQYF.

CDR3 in amino acids: CASSPILGQGAGEQFF. The CDR3 DNA follows: TGTGCCAGCAGCCCAATATTGGGGCAGGGGGCTGGGGAGCAGTTCTTC. The rearrangement joins TRBV9 to TRBJ2-1; 8 nucleotides match TRBD1. J gave up 10 bases and V 4 bases, and 16 bases lay outside the gene matches. The CDR3 loop spans 16 amino acids. CDR1 SGDLS and CDR2 YYNGEE come from the germline V gene.

The chain employs TRBV11-2 and TRBJ2-5; 7 bases agree with TRBD1. The CDR3 totals 15 residues. Germline assignment: CDR1 SGHAT and CDR2 FQNNGV. The ends lost 3 bases at V and 1 base at J; junction bases unmatched: 5. CDR3 in amino acids: CASSFQTGTQETQYF. The CDR3 bases are TGTGCCAGCAGCTTTCAGACAGGGACCCAAGAGACCCAGTACTTC.

This sequence joins TRBV4-3 and TRBJ2-5, with 13 bases lining up with TRBD2. Germline V gives CDR1 LGHNA, CDR2 YSLEER. The CDR3 sequence is 16 residues long. V dropped 1 base and J dropped 2; count of bases not matched to a gene: 1. The CDR3: CASSQGLAGGQETQYF. The CDR3 DNA follows: TGCGCCAGCAGCCAAGGACTAGCGGGGGGTCAAGAGACCCAGTACTTC.

The chain is built from TRBV9 and TRBJ2-1; TRBD2 is a possible D gene (6 bases). The CDR3 has 16 amino acids. Trimming pared 0 bases from V and 9 bases from J, leaving 19 bases between. Germline V lookup: CDR1 SGDLS, CDR2 YYNGEE. The CDR3 region has the DNA TGTGCCAGCAGCGTAGACCCTGGAGCGGGTGCCGGTGAGCAGTTCTTC. Translation gives CASSVDPGAGAGEQFF.

The rearrangement links TRBV2 to TRBJ2-2, with unresolved D. V was shortened by 6 bases and J by 0 bases, with 11 bases between the two germline ends. This CDR3 is built from 15 residues. Germline V gene data show CDR1 as SNHLY and CDR2 as FYNNEI. The CDR3 DNA follows: TGTGCCAGCAGGGCAAGAAACGCGAACACCGGGGAGCTGTTTTTT. Its translation: CASRARNANTGELFF.

The chain combines TRBV6-5 with TRBJ2-3; the D gene is possibly TRBD2 (5 bases). V lost 0 bases and J lost 0, with 10 bases in between. The CDR3 contains 16 residues. CDR1 and CDR2 from the germline V gene are MNHEY and SVGAGI. DNA for the CDR3: TGTGCCAGCAGTTACTCGAGGGATTCTAGCACAGATACGCAGTATTTT. It codes for CASSYSRDSSTDTQYF.

V usage is TRBV28 and J usage is TRBJ1-1, with no clear D. Deletions cut 5 bases from V and 7 bases from J, with 11 bases between. Per germline, CDR1 MDHEN and CDR2 SYDVKM. This CDR3 region has 12 residues. The CDR3 coding sequence is TGTGCCAGCAGTCCCCCCGGGGTTGAAGCTTTCTTT. Translated, it gives CASSPPGVEAFF.

This clone has just a few counts. V and J are TRBV3-1 (or the pseudogene TRBV3-2) and TRBJ2-5, with a weak D call TRBD2 (5 bases). From germline, CDR1 is LGHDT and CDR2 YNNKEL (reference sequence). Trimming removed 6 bases from V and 3 bases from J, with 11 bases in between. CDR3 length: 13 amino acids. CDR3 bases: TGTGCCAGCAGACGGAACGGGGAAGAGACCCAGTACTTC. Translated: CASRRNGEETQYF.

The chain uses TRBV6-2 or TRBV6-3 and TRBJ1-1, with TRBD1 matching 7 bases. The ends lost 1 base at V and 3 bases at J; junction bases unmatched: 2. The germline CDR1 and CDR2 sequences are MNHEY and SVGEGT. This CDR3 has 14 amino acids. The CDR3 bases are TGTGCCAGCAGTTACTATCAGGGGGACACTGAAGCTTTCTTT. Translation: CASSYYQGDTEAFF.

CDR3 in DNA: TGTGCCAGCAGCCAACAGGGTGTCACCTATGGCTACACCTTC. This encodes CASSQQGVTYGYTF. This chain links TRBV3-1 (or the pseudogene TRBV3-2) with TRBJ1-2; D perhaps matches TRBD1 (5 bases). Germline CDR1 is LGHDT and CDR2 is YNNKEL (reference sequence). The V end was cut by 2 bases, the J end by 4 bases, with 11 bases between. CDR3 length: 14 residues.

V is TRBV6-1 and J is TRBJ1-2; D gene uncertain. The V end lost 0 bases, the J end lost 2 bases, and 7 bases lay between the germline ends. In germline, CDR1 is MNHNS, CDR2 SASEGT. The CDR3 is made up of 14 amino acids. This CDR3 reads CASSEASENYGYTF. In DNA form, the CDR3 reads TGTGCCAGCAGTGAAGCGTCAGAAAACTATGGCTACACCTTC.

This clone has ten or more counts. This chain links TRBV18 with TRBJ1-1; D is ambiguous. The CDR3 is 16 amino acids. V shed 3 bases and J shed 1 base, with 15 bases lying between them. The germline gives CDR1 KGHSH, CDR2 LQKENI. CDR3: CASSPGRPGANTEAFF. The CDR3 DNA sequence: TGTGCCAGCTCACCTGGGAGGCCGGGAGCGAACACTGAAGCTTTCTTT.

The chain links TRBV7-9 to TRBJ2-1, with D unclear. Trimming removed 4 bases at V and 12 bases at J, with 10 bases between. In germline, CDR1 is SEHNR, CDR2 FQNEAQ (reference sequence). This CDR3 region has 11 residues. In DNA, the CDR3 is TGTGCCAGCAGCTCGGGTTTTGGGCAGTTCTTC. Translation gives CASSSGFGQFF.

J is TRBJ2-6 and V is TRBV6-4; the D gene is possibly TRBD2 (5 bases). Trimming cost V 10 bases and J 2 bases, with 12 bases left between them. The CDR3 runs 14 residues. Per the germline V gene, CDR1 is MRHNA and CDR2 is SNTAGT. CDR3 nucleotide sequence: TGTGCCACTCGGGTGGAGGCTGGGGCCAACGTCCTGACTTTC. This sequence encodes CATRVEAGANVLTF.

The gene calls are TRBV5-4 and TRBJ1-2, with TRBD1 as a possible D gene (6 bases). In germline, CDR1 is SGHNT, CDR2 YYREEE (reference sequence). The CDR3 runs to 14 residues. V dropped 4 bases and J dropped 2 bases, with 12 bases sitting between them. This chain's CDR3 is CASSPQGRNYGYTF. The DNA of the CDR3 is TGTGCCAGCAGCCCGCAGGGGCGGAACTATGGCTACACCTTC.

The chain uses TRBV6-6 and TRBJ1-1, with a tentative D call TRBD1 (6 bases). From germline, CDR1 is MNHNY and CDR2 SVGAGI (reference sequence). V lost 5 bases and J 5 bases, leaving 27 bases between the germline ends. The CDR3 has 18 amino acids. The CDR3 region has the DNA TGTGCCAGCAGTCCTGCAGTGTCAGGGGTGAGAAGGGGGACTGAAGCTTTCTTT. Amino acid sequence: CASSPAVSGVRRGTEAFF.

This clone was recorded a few times. The gene calls are TRBV19 and TRBJ2-7; 14 nucleotides line up with TRBD2. Germline lookup yields CDR1 LNHDA and CDR2 SQIVND (reference sequence). The V and J ends lost 3 bases and 0 bases, in that order; junction bases with no gene match: 4. The CDR3 is made up of 17 amino acids. The CDR3 loop reads CASSMGLAGAPSYEQYF. The CDR3 region has the DNA TGTGCCAGTAGTATGGGACTAGCGGGAGCCCCCTCCTACGAGCAGTACTTC.

This clone was observed a handful of times. The rearrangement uses TRBV5-1 and TRBJ1-2; D is perhaps TRBD1 (6 bases). Germline values: CDR1 SGHRS, CDR2 YFSETQ. CDR3 length: 17 residues. With 6 bases removed from V and 4 bases from J, the gap between germline ends came to 25 bases. The CDR3 is CASKPGIGGTGGYGYTF. The CDR3 DNA reads TGCGCCAGCAAGCCCGGTATAGGGGGTACAGGAGGCTATGGCTACACCTTC.

V is TRBV20-1 and J is TRBJ2-1, with 11 bases that match TRBD2. Unmatched junction bases numbered 6, after V lost 3 bases and J lost 5 bases. The germline V gene has CDR1 DFQATT and CDR2 SNEGSKA (reference sequence). CDR3 size: 15 residues. CDR3 in DNA: TGCAGTGCTAGTTCCGGGACTAGCGGAGACAATGAGCAGTTCTTC. Protein sequence: CSASSGTSGDNEQFF.

The chain employs TRBV7-8 and TRBJ2-7; D is possibly TRBD1 (5 bases). The CDR3 extends over 15 amino acids. V lost 8 bases, J lost 5 bases, and 22 bases lay in between. In germline, CDR1 is SGHVS, CDR2 FQNEAQ. This CDR3 reads CASGNRQGFFHEQYF. As DNA, the CDR3 is TGTGCCAGCGGGAATCGGCAGGGCTTCTTCCACGAGCAGTACTTC.

The genes are TRBV9 and TRBJ2-1; D is undetermined. The CDR3 spans 14 residues. V dropped 5 bases and J dropped 0 bases, with 9 bases sitting between them. CDR1 SGDLS and CDR2 YYNGEE come from the germline V gene. The CDR3 coding sequence is TGTGCCAGCAGGGGCCCTCGCTCCTACAATGAGCAGTTCTTC. It yields the protein CASRGPRSYNEQFF.

This clone was observed a few times. The chain uses TRBV27 and TRBJ1-1; D remains unclear. The ends were cut back, 6 bases at V and 0 bases at J, with 11 bases in the middle. Germline CDR1 reads MNHEY; CDR2 reads SMNVEV (reference sequence). The CDR3 spans 14 residues. The CDR3 loop reads CASSPRKVNTEAFF. In DNA, the CDR3 is TGTGCCAGCAGCCCCAGGAAGGTGAACACTGAAGCTTTCTTT.

This chain uses TRBV2 with TRBJ1-5, with a tentative D call TRBD1 (5 bases). Germline V gene lookup returns CDR1 SNHLY and CDR2 FYNNEI. This CDR3 comprises 16 residues. Trimming removed 3 bases from V and 0 bases from J, with 12 bases in between. The CDR3, as DNA: TGTGCCAGCAGTGATTCGACAGTCTATAGCAATCAGCCCCAGCATTTT. Translation gives CASSDSTVYSNQPQHF.

The chain employs TRBV12-3 or TRBV12-4 and TRBJ2-3, with D possibly being TRBD1 (6 bases). The CDR3 contains 13 residues. V lost 8 bases to trimming and J lost 7 bases, with 16 bases between them. The CDR3: CASSQFRDNTQYF. The CDR3 DNA reads as TGTGCCAGCTCCCAGTTTCGGGACAATACGCAGTATTTT.

The rearrangement uses TRBV4-1 and TRBJ1-2; 10 bases agree with TRBD1. Germline lookup yields CDR1 MGHRA and CDR2 YSYEKL. J was trimmed by 6 bases and V by 1 base; bases with no gene match: 5. This CDR3 has 15 residues. CDR3 residues: CASSQARDRGHGYTF. CDR3 coding DNA: TGCGCCAGCAGCCAAGCACGGGACAGGGGCCATGGCTACACCTTC.

CDR3 nucleotides: TGCGCCAGCAGCCAAGAGAACAGGGGGCTGGATGGCTACACCTTC. As protein: CASSQENRGLDGYTF. The chain combines TRBV4-3 with TRBJ1-2; 9 nucleotides line up with TRBD1. This CDR3 comprises 15 residues. The V segment lost 0 bases and the J segment 6 bases; nucleotides outside the gene matches: 5. From germline, CDR1 is LGHNA and CDR2 YSLEER.

This sequence joins TRBV19 and TRBJ2-1, with a weak D call TRBD1 (5 bases). The germline V gene has CDR1 LNHDA and CDR2 SQIVND (reference sequence). The CDR3 has 13 residues. Trimming shortened V by 5 bases and J by 4 bases, and 9 bases separated the two germline ends. The CDR3 protein is CASSATDYNEQFF. CDR3 nucleotide sequence: TGTGCCAGTAGTGCGACAGATTACAATGAGCAGTTCTTC.